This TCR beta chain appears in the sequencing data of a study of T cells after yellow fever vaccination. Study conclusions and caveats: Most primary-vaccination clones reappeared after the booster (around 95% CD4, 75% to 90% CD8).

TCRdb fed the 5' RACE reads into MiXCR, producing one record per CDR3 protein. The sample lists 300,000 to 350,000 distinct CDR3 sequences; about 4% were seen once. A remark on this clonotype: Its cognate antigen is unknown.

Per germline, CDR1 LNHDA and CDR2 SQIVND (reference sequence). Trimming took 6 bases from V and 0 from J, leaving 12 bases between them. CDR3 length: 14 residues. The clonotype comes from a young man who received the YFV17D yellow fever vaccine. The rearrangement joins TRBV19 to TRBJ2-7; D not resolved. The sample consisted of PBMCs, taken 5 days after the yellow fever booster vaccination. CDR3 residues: CASSLGFGSYEQYF. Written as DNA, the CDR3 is TGTGCCAGTAGCCTCGGGTTCGGCTCCTACGAGCAGTACTTC. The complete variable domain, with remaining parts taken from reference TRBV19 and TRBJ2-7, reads DGGITQSPKYLFRKEGQNVTLSCEQNLNHDAMYWYRQDPGQGLRLIYYSQIVNDFQKGDIAEGYSVSREKKESFPLTVTSAQKNPTAFYLCASSLGFGSYEQYFGPGTRLTVT.